This TCR beta chain was identified during a study of shared clonotypes between healthy human individuals. Repertoires were generated with immunoSEQ multiplex PCR, while TCRdb's copy carries only in-frame clones and drops some. This table holds over a million clones, approximately 80% found once. The split of CD4+ cells yielded CD45RA+ naive and CD45RA-negative memory subsets. This clone was seen repeatedly, ten times or more. The CDR3 is 16 amino acids. V trimming: 1 base; J trimming: 6 bases; junction bases outside the gene matches: 5. From germline, CDR1 is LNHNV and CDR2 YYDKDF (reference sequence).

This rearrangement joins TRBV15 to TRBJ2-2; TRBD1 matches 10 bases. The specimen sequenced was memory CD4+ T cells from PBMCs. Specified subset: CD45RA-negative fraction. This clonotype was sampled from a man in his late teens or twenties in good health. Some clones in this sample may be carry-over from other donors' samples. In DNA, the CDR3 is TGTGCCACCAGCAGAGGGGACAGGGGCCCGGCCGGGGAGCTGTTTTTT. Translating gives CATSRGDRGPAGELFF. Complete variable domain (other parts from reference TRBV15 and TRBJ2-2): DAMVIQNPRYQVTQFGKPVTLSCSQTLNHNVMYWYQQKSSQAPKLLFHYYDKDFNNEADTPDNFQSRRPNTSFCFLDIRSPGLGDTAMYLCATSRGDRGPAGELFFGEGSRLTVL.